A selection of T cell receptor beta chains follows, all from one sample in a study of STAT5B mutations in CD4+ large granular lymphocyte leukemia. Using immunoSEQ multiplex PCR, the repertoire was profiled, and TCRdb retains in-frame clones only, with some absent. In the table there are more than 35,000 clones, almost 85% of which are singletons. Sequenced sample: CD4+ T cells from blood buffy coats. Source of these receptors: a human donor in good health. Both conserved end residues are trimmed from each CDR3. Fields, in order: clone size, J gene, V gene, CDR3 protein. Part of the rows lack a size; the others show once, few, many or a class for expanded clones.

>.|TRBJ1-3|TRBV4-1
ASSQTGGEGNTIY
>.|TRBJ2-7|TRBV11-2
ASSLESSGVYEQY
>.|TRBJ1-2|TRBV5-3
ARSRPGLSYGYT
>.|TRBJ2-7|TRBV19
ASSRELSYEQY
>.|TRBJ2-3|TRBV7-2
ASSSIANTQY
>.|TRBJ2-1|TRBV5-1
ASSPYPWTGEGSYNEQF
>.|TRBJ1-4|TRBV19
ASSIFRQGAGEKLF
>.|TRBJ2-3|TRBV11-1
ASSLLRLAQDTQY
>once|TRBJ2-1|TRBV9
ASSVAKSASSYNEQF
>.|TRBJ1-6|TRBV27
ASSLSGQGISPLH
>once|TRBJ1-6|TRBV11-2
ASSLARSSYNSPLH
>.|TRBJ1-6|TRBV5-4
ASRLVRPYSSPLH
>.|TRBJ2-5|TRBV15
ATSSFRDSETQY
>.|TRBJ2-1|TRBV6-5
ASRLMGPYNEQF
>few|TRBJ2-1|TRBV28
ASSRRDGSYNEQF
>.|TRBJ1-5|TRBV29-1
SVETGNQPQH
>.|TRBJ2-3|TRBV7-8
ASSQGQGEVDTQY
>.|TRBJ2-5|TRBV5-4
ASSLVQETQY
>.|TRBJ1-5|TRBV18
ASSPGAGDQPQH
>.|TRBJ2-3|TRBV15
ATSRSPADTQY
>.|TRBJ2-1|TRBV7-9
ASSLTGALPNEQF
>.|TRBJ1-3|TRBV9
ASSDPAGNTIY
>once|TRBJ1-1|TRBV4-2
ASSPQRDKNTEAF
>.|TRBJ1-1|TRBV6-5
ASSGYLNTEAF
>once|TRBJ2-1|TRBV28
ASSHATGLSPNEQF
>.|TRBJ1-5|TRBV5-8
ASRPGLSQPQH
>.|TRBJ2-6|TRBV30
AWSVSGANVLT
>.|TRBJ2-1|TRBV27
ASSVQGARNEQF
>few|TRBJ2-5|TRBV14
ASSQGNSETQY
>.|TRBJ1-4|TRBV9
ASSVSGDTLNEKLF
>.|TRBJ1-2|TRBV4-2
ASSQDRARDYGYT
>.|TRBJ2-7|TRBV27
ASRPPGVYEQY
>.|TRBJ1-4|TRBV5-6
ASSLIWGEVNEKLF
>.|TRBJ2-3|TRBV5-6
ASSNRDLLTDTQY
>.|TRBJ1-4|TRBV6-5
ASSWTGGREKLF
>.|TRBJ2-6|TRBV30
AWNPKSGANVLT
>.|TRBJ2-7|TRBV2
ASRGLALSSYEQY
>.|TRBJ1-2|TRBV5-1
ASSFAALLGDGYT
>.|TRBJ2-2|TRBV5-1
ASSLSGDGELF
>few|TRBJ1-5|TRBV29-1
SVAEQGDNSQPQH
>.|TRBJ1-4|TRBV5-4
ASATSPGANEKLF
>.|TRBJ1-5|TRBV19
ASSGQGGNQPQH
>.|TRBJ2-7|TRBV6-5
ATYRGSSYEQY
>.|TRBJ2-5|TRBV6-1
ASSGFGVTETQY
>.|TRBJ2-5|TRBV30
AWSVQGRETQY
>.|TRBJ2-6|TRBV30
AWNLNSGANVLT
>.|TRBJ2-1|TRBV4-1
ASSRSAAMTGGFSYNEQF
>.|TRBJ1-3|TRBV14
ASSQGYRNTIY
>.|TRBJ1-4|TRBV4-1
ASSQVSGMGEKLF
>.|TRBJ2-7|TRBV28
ASSSLGGSYTYEQY
>.|TRBJ2-7|TRBV14
ASSQDSGRDLLYEQY
>.|TRBJ2-7|TRBV7-2
ASSLARTSGGGREQY
>once|TRBJ2-7|TRBV10-3
AISGPGQGVFRDEQY